These 25 T cell receptor beta chains share one sample of origin, sequenced in a study of cytomegalovirus exposure and HLA in healthy donors. PCR was performed using 60 Vbeta and 13 Jbeta primers. Assay used: immunoSEQ multiplex PCR; TCRdb lists only in-frame clones, some missing. This sample has under 150,000 clones; about 82% occur once, and the top ten carry under 2%. Sequencing was done on a sample of PBMCs. These receptors were obtained from a female donor in good health and CMV-seropositive.

This clone has a single count. The V and J genes are TRBV28 and TRBJ2-3; 8 bases are shared with TRBD2. The CDR3 has 15 residues. Per the germline V gene, CDR1 is MDHEN and CDR2 is SYDVKM. Trimming took 3 bases from V and 4 from J; bases not matched to a gene: 6. The CDR3, as DNA: TGTGCCAGCAGTTTTACGGGGGGGAGTGCAGATACGCAGTATTTT. Protein sequence: CASSFTGGSADTQYF. The full variable domain, in which reference TRBV28 and TRBJ2-3 provide the parts outside the CDR3, is DVKVTQSSRYLVKRTGEKVFLECVQDMDHENMFWYRQDPGLGLRLIYFSYDVKMKEKGDIPEGYSVSREKKERFSLILESASTNQTSMYLCASSFTGGSADTQYFGPGTRLTVL.

The J gene is TRBJ2-5, the V gene TRBV10-3; TRBD2 matches 10 bases. The V gene's germline CDR1 is ENHRY and CDR2 SYGVKD. V shed 3 bases, J shed 3 bases, and the junction held 16 bases outside the gene matches. The CDR3 covers 19 residues. The CDR3 coding sequence is TGTGCCATCAGTGACCTCCTAAGCGGGGGGGCCGGTCCCAAAGAGACCCAGTACTTC. Translated, it gives CAISDLLSGGAGPKETQYF.

The chain carries TRBV6-5 and TRBJ1-2; D may be TRBD1 (5 bases). The CDR3 contains 15 residues. V was clipped by 0 bases and J by 4 bases, with 12 bases between them. The V gene's germline CDR1 is MNHEY and CDR2 SVGAGI. The CDR3 DNA reads TGTGCCAGCAGTTACTCGGGGGGAGTAAGCTATGGCTACACCTTC. Protein product: CASSYSGGVSYGYTF.

This chain connects TRBV25-1 to TRBJ1-6; 7 nucleotides agree with TRBD1. The V segment lost 3 bases and the J segment 5 bases; nucleotides outside the gene matches: 10. Germline CDR1 reads MGHDK; CDR2 reads SYGVNS. CDR3 size: 17 residues. CDR3 residues: CASSDESGQINNSPLHF. As DNA, the CDR3 is TGTGCCAGCAGTGACGAGTCGGGACAGATCAATAATTCACCCCTCCACTTT.

The CDR3 sequence is CATSRDPQRRENEQFF. In DNA form, the CDR3 reads TGTGCCACCAGCAGAGATCCGCAGCGGAGGGAGAATGAGCAGTTCTTC. V is TRBV15 and J is TRBJ2-1, with D tentatively TRBD2 (6 bases). Trimming took off 0 bases at V and 7 bases at J, with 16 bases between the two ends. CDR1 is LNHNV, CDR2 YYDKDF, per germline (reference sequence). The CDR3 is 16 amino acids.

In its sample, this clone was seen a few times. The V call is TRBV13, the J call TRBJ2-3, with 12 bases aligning to TRBD2. The ends lost 6 bases at V and 4 bases at J; junction bases unmatched: 8. There are 16 residues in the CDR3. Germline assignment: CDR1 PRHDT and CDR2 FYEKMQ (reference sequence). CDR3 DNA sequence: TGTGCCAGCAGAAATACTAGCGGGGGGCGCCCAGATACGCAGTATTTT. The encoded protein is CASRNTSGGRPDTQYF.

This chain uses TRBV7-9 with TRBJ2-5; 9 bases align to TRBD1. The J call is in doubt because the DNA end fits TRBJ2-7 better. This CDR3 region has 14 residues. Per germline, CDR1 SEHNR and CDR2 FQNEAQ (reference sequence). CDR3 in amino acids: CASSLEQGAYEQYF. As DNA, the CDR3 is TGTGCCAGCAGCTTAGAACAGGGGGCGTACGAGCAGTACTTC.

The chain links TRBV27 to TRBJ1-3; 12 bases are a match to TRBD1. Unmatched junction bases numbered 2, after V lost 4 bases and J lost 7 bases. Germline V lookup: CDR1 MNHEY, CDR2 SMNVEV (reference sequence). This CDR3 has 14 residues. The CDR3 sequence is CASSSGQGANTIYF. The CDR3 DNA sequence: TGTGCCAGCAGTTCGGGACAGGGGGCGAACACCATATATTTT.

This sequence joins TRBV2 and TRBJ2-1; 9 bases are a match to TRBD1. Germline CDR1 is SNHLY and CDR2 is FYNNEI. CDR3 length: 15 amino acids. After removal of 3 bases from V and 7 bases from J, the junction contained 7 bases not matched to a gene. CDR3 DNA: TGTGCCAGCAGTGATCTAGGACAGGGGTTAAATGAGCAGTTCTTC. Translation gives CASSDLGQGLNEQFF.

This clone appeared once. The rearrangement joins TRBV7-9 to TRBJ2-5, with 8 bases fitting TRBD1. The CDR3 runs to 14 residues. The ends lost 6 bases at V and 2 bases at J; junction bases unmatched: 5. CDR1 SEHNR and CDR2 FQNEAQ come from the germline V gene (reference sequence). Written as DNA, the CDR3 is TGTGCCAGCAGTTTATACAGGGGGCAAGAGACCCAGTACTTC. It encodes CASSLYRGQETQYF.

The rearrangement joins TRBV5-5 to TRBJ1-1; D is unresolved. This CDR3 is built from 13 residues. CDR1 SGHKS and CDR2 YYEKEE come from the germline V gene (reference sequence). V lost 2 bases and J lost 2, with 7 bases in between. The CDR3 protein is CASSFGGNTEAFF. CDR3 DNA: TGTGCCAGCAGCTTCGGAGGAAACACTGAAGCTTTCTTT. The full variable domain, rest sourced from reference TRBV5-5 and TRBJ1-1, is DAGVTQSPTHLIKTRGQQVTLRCSPISGHKSVSWYQQVLGQGPQFIFQYYEKEERGRGNFPDRFSARQFPNYSSELNVNALLLGDSALYLCASSFGGNTEAFFGQGTRLTVV.

The genes are TRBV5-5 and TRBJ1-5, with 7 bases lining up with TRBD1. The germline V gene has CDR1 SGHKS and CDR2 YYEKEE (reference sequence). V shed 3 bases and J 4 bases; nucleotides not matched to a gene: 10. This CDR3 spans 16 amino acids. In DNA form, the CDR3 reads TGTGCCAGCAGCTCGACTGACAGGGCTCGTAATCAGCCCCAGCATTTT. This translates into CASSSTDRARNQPQHF.

V usage is TRBV30 and J usage is TRBJ2-1; D might be TRBD2 (7 bases). Germline V gives CDR1 GTSNPN, CDR2 SVGIG (reference sequence). The V end was cut by 0 bases, the J end by 7 bases, with 22 bases between. This CDR3 is built from 17 residues. The CDR3 loop reads CAWSVGTGRGRGNEQFF. CDR3 bases: TGTGCCTGGAGTGTTGGGACTGGGAGGGGGAGGGGGAATGAGCAGTTCTTC.

This chain connects TRBV30 to TRBJ1-5; D possibly corresponds to TRBD1 (5 bases). The V end was cut by 7 bases, the J end by 6 bases, with 16 bases between. In germline, CDR1 is GTSNPN, CDR2 SVGIG (reference sequence). The CDR3 is 13 residues long. The CDR3, as DNA: TGTGCCTATACAGACGCTAGGGGTCAGCCCCAGCATTTT. Translated, it gives CAYTDARGQPQHF.

This clone has only a few counts. V usage is TRBV29-1 and J usage is TRBJ1-1, with TRBD1 matching over 8 bases. The germline V gene has CDR1 SQVTM and CDR2 ANQGSEA. V lost 6 bases and J lost 6; bases outside the gene matches: 12. The CDR3 runs to 14 residues. Here the CDR3 reads CSVPTGQAKSEAFF. Here the CDR3 DNA reads TGCAGCGTACCTACGGGACAGGCAAAATCTGAAGCTTTCTTT.

The chain employs TRBV4-1 and TRBJ2-3; TRBD1 is a possible D gene (5 bases). The CDR3 totals 17 residues. Looked up from germline, CDR1 is MGHRA and CDR2 is YSYEKL. With 1 base removed from V and 4 bases from J, the gap between germline ends came to 18 bases. Here the CDR3 reads CASSQGLGERVADTQYF. CDR3 DNA sequence: TGCGCCAGCAGCCAAGGATTAGGGGAAAGGGTAGCAGATACGCAGTATTTT.

V usage is TRBV15 and J usage is TRBJ2-7, with TRBD2 identical over 9 bases. J gave up 6 bases and V 0 bases, and 12 bases lay outside the gene matches. This CDR3 comprises 17 residues. The germline gives CDR1 LNHNV, CDR2 YYDKDF (reference sequence). CDR3 in amino acids: CATSRDLKREVLGEQYF. CDR3 in DNA: TGTGCCACCAGCAGAGATCTGAAGCGGGAGGTTCTGGGCGAGCAGTACTTC.

V is TRBV19 and J is TRBJ2-1; TRBD1 aligns across 9 bases. The CDR3 extends over 14 amino acids. Germline V lookup: CDR1 LNHDA, CDR2 SQIVND (reference sequence). With 6 bases clipped from V and 9 bases from J, the junction kept 9 bases outside the gene matches. The DNA for the CDR3 is TGTGCCAGTAGGCGGGACAGGGTTCTCGGTGAGCAGTTCTTC. Translated: CASRRDRVLGEQFF.

This clone appeared once. CDR3 bases: TGTGCCAGCTCACACGGACAGGACCTCTCCTACGAGCAGTACTTC. Protein sequence: CASSHGQDLSYEQYF. This chain links TRBV18 with TRBJ2-7; 7 nucleotides line up with TRBD1. Germline V CDR1 and CDR2: KGHSH, LQKENI. CDR3 length equals 15 residues. The V gene end was trimmed by 4 bases and the J gene end by 0 bases; junction bases not matched to a gene: 6.

This chain joins TRBV7-9 and TRBJ2-7, with 8 nucleotides matching TRBD1. Unmatched junction bases numbered 10, after V lost 5 bases and J lost 7 bases. Germline CDR1 reads SEHNR; CDR2 reads FQNEAQ (reference sequence). The CDR3 extends over 14 amino acids. The CDR3 sequence: CASSPLMDRVEQYF. The CDR3 region has the DNA TGTGCCAGCAGCCCTCTTATGGACAGGGTTGAGCAGTACTTC.

The chain combines TRBV11-2 with TRBJ2-7; 14 bases map to TRBD2. Germline loops: CDR1 SGHAT, CDR2 FQNNGV. With V trimmed by 5 bases and J by 4 bases, 10 bases remained unmatched. The CDR3 has 17 residues. For the CDR3, the DNA is TGTGCCAGCAGCCCGCCGGGGACTAGCGGGAGTCTGTACGAGCAGTACTTC. As protein: CASSPPGTSGSLYEQYF.

V gene TRBV30 combines with J gene TRBJ2-7; TRBD2 agrees at 11 bases. The germline gives CDR1 GTSNPN, CDR2 SVGIG (reference sequence). The CDR3 runs to 13 residues. V lost 4 bases, J lost 3 bases, and 2 bases stayed unmatched. The CDR3 loop is CAWTGTSGYEQYF. CDR3 in DNA: TGTGCCTGGACCGGGACTAGCGGCTACGAGCAGTACTTC.

The rearrangement joins TRBV28 to TRBJ2-7; TRBD1 is a possible D gene (5 bases). This CDR3 is built from 15 residues. The ends were cut back, 2 bases at V and 4 bases at J, with 15 bases in the middle. CDR1 is MDHEN and CDR2 is SYDVKM in the germline V gene. CDR3 region: CASSLGQGVAYEQYF. The DNA of the CDR3 is TGTGCCAGCAGTTTAGGTCAGGGTGTAGCTTACGAGCAGTACTTC. Based on the CDR3 plus reference TRBV28 and TRBJ2-7, the full variable domain is DVKVTQSSRYLVKRTGEKVFLECVQDMDHENMFWYRQDPGLGLRLIYFSYDVKMKEKGDIPEGYSVSREKKERFSLILESASTNQTSMYLCASSLGQGVAYEQYFGPGTRLTVT.

The chain is built from TRBV2 and TRBJ2-5; 9 bases are a match to TRBD2. CDR1 is SNHLY and CDR2 is FYNNEI in the germline V gene. V lost 7 bases and J lost 7; bases outside the gene matches: 16. This CDR3 region has 16 residues. The CDR3 sequence: CASTKGREGPRGTQYF. CDR3 sequence (DNA): TGTGCCAGCACCAAGGGGCGGGAGGGCCCCCGAGGGACCCAGTACTTC.

The V gene is TRBV29-1, the J gene TRBJ2-2, with TRBD1 matching 8 bases. The CDR3 sequence is 14 residues long. Per germline, CDR1 SQVTM and CDR2 ANQGSEA. Unmatched junction bases numbered 10, after V lost 6 bases and J lost 7 bases. The CDR3 DNA follows: TGCAGCGTGCAAGGACAGGGTGGTGTCGGGGAGCTGTTTTTT. This sequence encodes CSVQGQGGVGELFF.